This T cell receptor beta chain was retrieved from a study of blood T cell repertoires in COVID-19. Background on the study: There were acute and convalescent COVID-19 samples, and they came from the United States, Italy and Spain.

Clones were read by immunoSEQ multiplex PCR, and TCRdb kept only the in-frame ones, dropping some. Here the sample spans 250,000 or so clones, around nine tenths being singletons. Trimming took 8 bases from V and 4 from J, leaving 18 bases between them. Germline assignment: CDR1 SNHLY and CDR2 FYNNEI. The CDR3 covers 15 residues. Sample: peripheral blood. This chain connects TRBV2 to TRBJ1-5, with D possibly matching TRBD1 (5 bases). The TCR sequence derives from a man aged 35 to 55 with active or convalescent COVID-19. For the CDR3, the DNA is TGTGCCAGCGCTTGGGGATCGGGGGGGAATCAGCCCCAGCATTTT. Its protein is CASAWGSGGNQPQHF.